These 27 T cell receptor beta chains share one sample of origin, sequenced in a study of human thymus T cells. Generated by immunoSEQ multiplex PCR, the TCRdb table keeps only in-frame clones and is missing some. Of tens of thousands of clones in the sample, roughly 97% are singletons; the top ten hold 0.031%. Surgeons resected thymus tissue during corrective heart surgery. Material: thymus tissue. The receptors shown here come from a boy in the first two years of life with a congenital heart defect but otherwise immunologically healthy.

J is TRBJ2-3 and V is TRBV27; the match to TRBD1 covers 9 bases. V dropped 2 bases and J dropped 3; count of bases not matched to a gene: 0. Germline CDR1 is MNHEY and CDR2 is SMNVEV (reference sequence). The CDR3 length is 14 residues. The CDR3 sequence: CASSLGTGTDTQYF. In DNA, the CDR3 is TGTGCCAGCAGTTTAGGGACAGGGACAGATACGCAGTATTTT.

The V call is TRBV29-1, the J call TRBJ2-1; TRBD2 matches at 8 bases. Germline V gene data show CDR1 as SQVTM and CDR2 as ANQGSEA. Losses at the gene ends were 4 bases for V and 1 base for J; bases not matched to a gene: 3. The CDR3 covers 14 residues. The CDR3 region has the DNA TGCAGCGTTGTGAGCGGGGGATCCTACAATGAGCAGTTCTTC. Translated, it gives CSVVSGGSYNEQFF.

The CDR3: CASSLIAGGETQYF. The CDR3 region has the DNA TGCGCCAGCAGCTTGATAGCGGGAGGGGAGACCCAGTACTTC. The J gene is TRBJ2-5, the V gene TRBV5-1, with TRBD2 matching over 11 bases. The CDR3 totals 14 residues. J was trimmed by 5 bases and V by 1 base; bases with no gene match: 1. Germline lookup yields CDR1 SGHRS and CDR2 YFSETQ.

This clone occurred once. This chain joins TRBV28 and TRBJ1-2; TRBD1 agrees at 7 bases. In germline, CDR1 is MDHEN, CDR2 SYDVKM. J lost 4 bases, V lost 1 base, and 9 bases had no gene match. CDR3 length: 16 amino acids. The CDR3 nucleotides are TGTGCCAGCAGTTTATTCGGGACAGCGGGCAGCTATGGCTACACCTTC. This gives the protein CASSLFGTAGSYGYTF.

This chain joins TRBV18 and TRBJ2-5; D call uncertain. Germline assignment: CDR1 KGHSH and CDR2 LQKENI. Trimming took 0 bases from V and 5 from J, leaving 22 bases between them. This CDR3 comprises 18 residues. The CDR3 region has the DNA TGTGCCAGCTCACCACCGATAGCTTGGATCTCGACAAGGGAGACCCAGTACTTC. Its protein product is CASSPPIAWISTRETQYF.

This clone was seen only once. The gene calls are TRBV5-1 and TRBJ2-5; D uncertain. Looked up from germline, CDR1 is SGHRS and CDR2 is YFSETQ. V was cut by 0 bases and J by 5 bases, with 26 bases left in between. The CDR3 consists of 19 residues. CDR3 sequence: CASSLASDICPERKETQYF. The CDR3 nucleotides read TGCGCCAGCAGCTTGGCCTCCGATATTTGCCCTGAAAGGAAGGAGACCCAGTACTTC.

The chain couples TRBV5-1 to TRBJ1-2, with TRBD1 matching over 12 bases. CDR3 length: 15 residues. The V segment lost 0 bases and the J segment 8 bases; nucleotides outside the gene matches: 5. The germline CDR1 and CDR2 sequences are SGHRS and YFSETQ. CDR3 DNA sequence: TGCGCCAGCAGCTTGGCCCGGGACAGGGGGCAAGGCTACACCTTC. Translating gives CASSLARDRGQGYTF.

This clone has a handful of counts. The chain has TRBV11-2 and TRBJ1-2, with TRBD1 matching 8 bases. Unmatched junction bases numbered 4, after V lost 5 bases and J lost 5 bases. The CDR3 has 13 amino acids. Germline-derived CDR1 and CDR2 are SGHAT and FQNNGV. This chain's CDR3 is CASSPTGVYGYTF. The CDR3 bases are TGTGCCAGCAGCCCGACAGGGGTTTATGGCTACACCTTC.

The chain uses TRBV11-3 and TRBJ2-3, with D possibly called TRBD1 or TRBD2 (5 bases each). This CDR3 spans 14 amino acids. V lost 5 bases to trimming and J lost 12 bases, with 21 bases between them. The germline V gene has CDR1 SGHNT and CDR2 YENEEA. The CDR3 loop reads CASSRTGTPQTQYF. CDR3 sequence (DNA): TGTGCCAGCAGCCGAACCGGGACCCCACAGACCCAGTATTTT.

The chain uses TRBV7-9 and TRBJ1-2; 9 nucleotides line up with TRBD1. Germline V CDR1 and CDR2: SEHNR, FQNEAQ (reference sequence). The CDR3 extends over 16 amino acids. Losses at the gene ends were 6 bases for V and 3 bases for J; bases not matched to a gene: 11. The CDR3, as DNA: TGTGCCAGCAGATACCGGGACAGGGACTACGACTATGGCTACACCTTC. Translating gives CASRYRDRDYDYGYTF.

As concerns this clone: Other DNA sequences in the same sample also yield this CDR3. V and J are TRBV14 and TRBJ1-1; D not resolved. Per germline, CDR1 SGHDN and CDR2 FVKESK. This CDR3 spans 15 amino acids. Trimming cost V 3 bases and J 5 bases, with 16 bases left between them. For the CDR3, the DNA is TGTGCCAGCAGCCAGGAGCTAATACGGGAAACTGAAGCTTTCTTT. It specifies CASSQELIRETEAFF.

The CDR3 spells CASSLSQRESNEQYF. In nucleotides, the CDR3 is TGTGCCAGCAGCTTATCCCAGCGGGAGTCTAACGAGCAGTACTTC. V and J are TRBV7-2 and TRBJ2-7, with 8 bases that match TRBD2. V shed 2 bases and J 5 bases; nucleotides not matched to a gene: 8. CDR1 and CDR2 (germline): SGHTA, FQGNSA. This CDR3 is built from 15 residues.

This clone was seen only once. CDR3 bases: TGTGCCAGCAGTGCGGCCAGGGAAGGAGCCTACGAGCAGTACTTC. Protein product: CASSAAREGAYEQYF. This chain links TRBV2 with TRBJ2-7; TRBD1 might be the D (5 bases). V lost 4 bases, J lost 2 bases, and 15 bases lay in between. The CDR3 has 15 amino acids. Germline CDR1 and CDR2: SNHLY and FYNNEI.

The chain links TRBV6-1 to TRBJ2-1, with TRBD2 identical over 11 bases. Germline trimming cut 1 base from V and 2 bases from J; bases unmatched to any gene: 7. Germline CDR1 and CDR2: MNHNS and SASEGT. This CDR3 has 18 residues. The CDR3 nucleotides read TGTGCCAGCAGTGAAGTGGGGGATAGCGGGAGGGCCTACAATGAGCAGTTCTTC. Residues: CASSEVGDSGRAYNEQFF.

V gene TRBV2 combines with J gene TRBJ1-2; a possible D gene is TRBD1 (5 bases). Germline CDR1 reads SNHLY; CDR2 reads FYNNEI. Trimming stripped 4 bases from V and 0 bases from J, with 21 bases between. This CDR3 comprises 18 residues. In nucleotides, the CDR3 is TGTGCCAGCAGTGCACCCGGGACTTCCCTTATTCCTAACTATGGCTACACCTTC. Translated: CASSAPGTSLIPNYGYTF.

The chain links TRBV4-3 to TRBJ2-3; unclear D gene. The V end was cut by 1 base, the J end by 5 bases, with 13 bases between. The CDR3 has 15 amino acids. Per germline, CDR1 LGHNA and CDR2 YSLEER. The CDR3 region is CASSQGRIGVDTQYF. In DNA, the CDR3 is TGCGCCAGCAGCCAAGGGCGTATCGGAGTAGATACGCAGTATTTT.

The chain is built from TRBV30 and TRBJ1-2; D unresolved. V lost 3 bases and J lost 4, with 9 bases in between. The CDR3 is 12 amino acids. Germline CDR1 GTSNPN, CDR2 SVGIG (reference sequence). CDR3 region: CAWREQAYGYTF. The CDR3 coding sequence is TGTGCCTGGAGAGAACAAGCCTATGGCTACACCTTC.

DNA for the CDR3: TGTGCCAGCAGCTTAGCCTCTATCCGGGACAGGGCCTATTCACCCCTCCACTTT. Amino acid sequence: CASSLASIRDRAYSPLHF. V gene TRBV7-9 combines with J gene TRBJ1-6, with 9 bases aligning to TRBD1. Germline V gene data show CDR1 as SEHNR and CDR2 as FQNEAQ (reference sequence). CDR3 length: 18 amino acids. V lost 0 bases to trimming and J lost 8 bases; unmatched junction nucleotides: 11.

The chain has TRBV10-2 and TRBJ2-7, with TRBD1 matching over 7 bases. Germline V gives CDR1 WSHSY, CDR2 SAAADI. Unmatched junction bases numbered 9, after V lost 1 base and J lost 6 bases. The CDR3 covers 15 residues. CDR3 sequence reads: CASSELSDRAIEQYF. CDR3 coding DNA: TGCGCCAGCAGTGAGTTATCAGACAGGGCTATCGAGCAGTACTTC.

This clone has just one count. V usage is TRBV7-3 and J usage is TRBJ1-6; 9 bases match TRBD1. With 4 bases clipped from V and 9 bases from J, the junction kept 13 bases outside the gene matches. The CDR3 runs 17 residues. The germline CDR1 and CDR2 sequences are SGHTA and FQGTGA. CDR3 bases: TGTGCCAGCAGCTACGACTTGGGGACAGGGCGTTGTTCACCCCTCCACTTT. This sequence encodes CASSYDLGTGRCSPLHF.

The CDR3 loop reads CASSRRGTGQGVSGNTIYF. CDR3 sequence (DNA): TGTGCCAGCAGTCGGCGGGGGACAGGCCAGGGGGTCTCTGGAAACACCATATATTTT. The chain is built from TRBV7-2 and TRBJ1-3; 8 nucleotides agree with TRBD1. Germline V CDR1 and CDR2: SGHTA, FQGNSA. V lost 6 bases to trimming and J lost 0 bases; unmatched junction nucleotides: 16. This CDR3 region has 19 residues.

The rearrangement joins TRBV6-1 to TRBJ1-2; tentatively, D is TRBD1 (6 bases). CDR1 MNHNS and CDR2 SASEGT come from the germline V gene. The CDR3 extends over 15 amino acids. The V end lost 7 bases, the J end lost 2 bases, and 17 bases lay between the germline ends. In DNA form, the CDR3 reads TGTGCCAGCACCGCTATGTCGCAGGGGAACTATGGCTACACCTTC. It is translated as CASTAMSQGNYGYTF.

The chain has TRBV19 and TRBJ1-4; D is perhaps TRBD1 (5 bases). The CDR3 spans 16 residues. Germline CDR1 reads LNHDA; CDR2 reads SQIVND (reference sequence). The ends were cut back, 2 bases at V and 4 bases at J, with 14 bases in the middle. The CDR3, as DNA: TGTGCCAGTAGTATACGGCTCGAAGGGGTTAATGAAAAACTGTTTTTT. Protein sequence: CASSIRLEGVNEKLFF.

This sequence joins TRBV4-3 and TRBJ1-1; TRBD1 might be the D (6 bases). The germline V and J ends were trimmed by 7 bases and 1 base, with 19 bases remaining between them. The germline CDR1 and CDR2 sequences are LGHNA and YSLEER. The CDR3 is made up of 16 amino acids. The CDR3 nucleotides read TGCGCCAGCATTTTTAGCGGCGGACAGCAGAACACTGAAGCTTTCTTT. It encodes CASIFSGGQQNTEAFF.

The gene calls are TRBV19 and TRBJ2-7, with 11 bases fitting TRBD2. Germline V gives CDR1 LNHDA, CDR2 SQIVND (reference sequence). The CDR3 extends over 20 amino acids. V dropped 4 bases and J dropped 0; count of bases not matched to a gene: 17. The CDR3 nucleotides read TGTGCCAGTAGTACCCTCTCCGAGCCGGGACTAGCGGACGGCTCCTACGAGCAGTACTTC. Encoded protein: CASSTLSEPGLADGSYEQYF.

The chain joins TRBV5-1 to TRBJ2-1, with a possible D match to TRBD1 (6 bases). Germline CDR1 and CDR2: SGHRS and YFSETQ. Trimming pared 3 bases from V and 1 base from J, leaving 14 bases between. The CDR3 consists of 16 residues. CDR3 in amino acids: CASSYRDRTSYNEQFF. The CDR3 nucleotides are TGCGCCAGCAGCTATCGCGACAGGACTTCCTACAATGAGCAGTTCTTC.

A word on this clone: Germline is not matched at one junction end, which may reflect a read error. The chain uses TRBV7-3 and TRBJ2-7; TRBD1 aligns across 10 bases. Germline assignment: CDR1 SGHTA and CDR2 FQGTGA. The CDR3 loop spans 15 amino acids. CDR3 loop: CASSLTGTGEYEQYF. The CDR3, as DNA: TGTGCCAGCAGCCTAACCGGGACAGGGGAGTACGAGCAGTACTTC.